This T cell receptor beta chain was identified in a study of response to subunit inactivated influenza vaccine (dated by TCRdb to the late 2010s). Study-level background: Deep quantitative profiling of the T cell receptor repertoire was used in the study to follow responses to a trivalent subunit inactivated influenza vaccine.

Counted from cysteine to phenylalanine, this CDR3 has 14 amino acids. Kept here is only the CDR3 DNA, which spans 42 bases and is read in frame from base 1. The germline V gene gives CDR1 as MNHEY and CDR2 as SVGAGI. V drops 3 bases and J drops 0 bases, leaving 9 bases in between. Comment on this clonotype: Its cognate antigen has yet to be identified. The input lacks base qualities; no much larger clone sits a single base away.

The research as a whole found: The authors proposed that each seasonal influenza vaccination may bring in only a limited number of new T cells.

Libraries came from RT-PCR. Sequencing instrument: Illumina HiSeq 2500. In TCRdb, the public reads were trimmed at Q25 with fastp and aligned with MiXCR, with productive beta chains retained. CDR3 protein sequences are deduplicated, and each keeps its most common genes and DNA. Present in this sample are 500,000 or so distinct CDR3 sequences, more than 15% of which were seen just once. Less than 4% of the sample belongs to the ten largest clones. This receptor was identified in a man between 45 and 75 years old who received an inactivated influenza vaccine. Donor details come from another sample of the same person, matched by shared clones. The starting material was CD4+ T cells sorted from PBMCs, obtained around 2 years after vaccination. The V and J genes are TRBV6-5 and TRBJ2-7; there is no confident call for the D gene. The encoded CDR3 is CASSYSVTSYEQYF. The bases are TGTGCCAGCAGTTATTCCGTTACCTCCTACGAGCAGTACTTC.